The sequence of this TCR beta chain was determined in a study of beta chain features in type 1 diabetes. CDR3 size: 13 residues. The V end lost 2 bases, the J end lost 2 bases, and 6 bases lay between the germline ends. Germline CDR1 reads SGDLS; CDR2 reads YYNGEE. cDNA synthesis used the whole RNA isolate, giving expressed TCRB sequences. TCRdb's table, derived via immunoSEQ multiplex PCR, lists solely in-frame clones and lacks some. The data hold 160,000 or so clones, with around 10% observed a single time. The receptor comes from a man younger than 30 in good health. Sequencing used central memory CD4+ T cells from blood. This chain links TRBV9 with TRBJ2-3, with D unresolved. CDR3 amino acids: CASSVHPTDTQYF. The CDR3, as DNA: TGTGCCAGCAGCGTCCACCCCACAGATACGCAGTATTTT.